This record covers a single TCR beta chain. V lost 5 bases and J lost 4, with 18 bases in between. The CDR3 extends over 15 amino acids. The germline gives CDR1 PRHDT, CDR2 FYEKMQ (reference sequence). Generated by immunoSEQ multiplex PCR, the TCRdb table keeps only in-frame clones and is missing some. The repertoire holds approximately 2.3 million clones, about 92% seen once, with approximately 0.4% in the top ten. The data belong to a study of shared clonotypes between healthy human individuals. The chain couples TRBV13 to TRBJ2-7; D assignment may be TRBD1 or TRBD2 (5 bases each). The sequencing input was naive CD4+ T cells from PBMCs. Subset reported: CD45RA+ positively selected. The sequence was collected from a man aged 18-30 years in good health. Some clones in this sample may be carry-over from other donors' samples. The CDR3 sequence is CASSVFRDGAYEQYF. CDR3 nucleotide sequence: TGTGCCAGCAGCGTCTTCAGGGACGGGGCTTACGAGCAGTACTTC.